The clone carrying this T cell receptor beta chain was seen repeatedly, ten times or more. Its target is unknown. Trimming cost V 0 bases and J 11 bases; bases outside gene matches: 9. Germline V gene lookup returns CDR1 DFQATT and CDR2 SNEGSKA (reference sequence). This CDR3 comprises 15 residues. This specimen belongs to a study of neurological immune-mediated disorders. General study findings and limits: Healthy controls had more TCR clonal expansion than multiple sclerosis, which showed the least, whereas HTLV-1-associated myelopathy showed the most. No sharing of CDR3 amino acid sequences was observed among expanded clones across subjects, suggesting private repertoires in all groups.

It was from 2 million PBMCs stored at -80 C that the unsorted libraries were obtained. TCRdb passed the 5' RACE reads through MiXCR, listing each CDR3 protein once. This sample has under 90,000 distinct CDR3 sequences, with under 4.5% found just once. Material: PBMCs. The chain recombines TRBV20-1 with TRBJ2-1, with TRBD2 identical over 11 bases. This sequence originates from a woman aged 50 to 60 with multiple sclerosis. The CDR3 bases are TGCAGTGCTAGAGATTATCTAGCGGGGGGCCTAAAGCAGTTCTTC. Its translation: CSARDYLAGGLKQFF.